This T cell receptor beta chain derives from a study of cytomegalovirus exposure and HLA in healthy donors. Sequencing was performed with immunoSEQ multiplex PCR; in TCRdb, only in-frame clones are kept and a portion is missing. The sample shows 150,000 to 200,000 clones, 85% of them seen only once. V was pared by 4 bases and J by 2 bases, with 23 bases between. The CDR3 has 18 residues. CDR1 SGDLS and CDR2 YYNGEE come from the germline V gene. Of note for this clone: What it recognizes is unknown.

Study-wide findings and caveats: Most TCR sequences were uncommon, yet certain public TCRs appeared in many donors.

The specimen was PBMCs. The sequence was collected from a man aged 18 to 30 in good health and CMV-seropositive. V gene TRBV9 combines with J gene TRBJ2-3; D is perhaps TRBD2 (5 bases). The CDR3 nucleotides are TGTGCCAGCAGCTCCCTCAGGACTGGGATCGGCAACACAGATACGCAGTATTTT. This codes for CASSSLRTGIGNTDTQYF.